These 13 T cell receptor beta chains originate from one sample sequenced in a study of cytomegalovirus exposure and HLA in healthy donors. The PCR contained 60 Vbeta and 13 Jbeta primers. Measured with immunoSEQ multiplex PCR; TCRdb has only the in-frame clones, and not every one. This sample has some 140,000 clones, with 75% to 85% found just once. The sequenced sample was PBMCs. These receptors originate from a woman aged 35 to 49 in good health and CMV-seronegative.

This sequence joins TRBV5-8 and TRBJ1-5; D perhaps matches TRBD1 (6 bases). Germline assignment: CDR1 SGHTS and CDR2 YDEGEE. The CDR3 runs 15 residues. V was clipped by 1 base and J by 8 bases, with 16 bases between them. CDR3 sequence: CASSLSGHRIEPQHF. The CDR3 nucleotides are TGTGCCAGCAGCTTGTCGGGACATCGTATTGAGCCCCAGCATTTT.

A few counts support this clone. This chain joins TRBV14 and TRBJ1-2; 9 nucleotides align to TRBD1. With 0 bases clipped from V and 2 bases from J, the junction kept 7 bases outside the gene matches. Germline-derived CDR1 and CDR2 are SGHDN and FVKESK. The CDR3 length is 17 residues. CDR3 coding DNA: TGTGCCAGCAGCCAAGAGAGGGGGACAGGGCGGAACTATGGCTACACCTTC. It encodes CASSQERGTGRNYGYTF.

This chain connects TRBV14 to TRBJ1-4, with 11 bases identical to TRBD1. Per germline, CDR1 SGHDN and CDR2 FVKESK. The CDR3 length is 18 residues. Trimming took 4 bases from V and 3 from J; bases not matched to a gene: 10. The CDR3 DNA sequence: TGTGCCAGCAGCCGTATCGCGGGACAGGGGGACGCTAATGAAAAACTGTTTTTT. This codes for CASSRIAGQGDANEKLFF.

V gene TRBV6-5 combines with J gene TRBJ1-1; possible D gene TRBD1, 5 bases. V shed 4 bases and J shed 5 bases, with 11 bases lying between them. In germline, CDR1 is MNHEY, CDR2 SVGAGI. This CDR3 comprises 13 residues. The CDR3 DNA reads TGTGCCAGCAGTTCCCTGGACAAGACTGAAGCTTTCTTT. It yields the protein CASSSLDKTEAFF.

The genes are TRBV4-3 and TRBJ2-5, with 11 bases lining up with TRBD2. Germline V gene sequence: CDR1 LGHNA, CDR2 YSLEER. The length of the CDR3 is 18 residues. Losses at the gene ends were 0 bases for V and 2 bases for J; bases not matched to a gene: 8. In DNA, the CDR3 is TGCGCCAGCAGCCAAGATCTGACTAGCGGGAAGTTACAAGAGACCCAGTACTTC. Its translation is CASSQDLTSGKLQETQYF.

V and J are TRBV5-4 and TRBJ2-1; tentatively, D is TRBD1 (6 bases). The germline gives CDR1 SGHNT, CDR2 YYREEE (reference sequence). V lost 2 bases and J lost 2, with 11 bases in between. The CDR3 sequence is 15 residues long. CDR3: CASSFGQLTYNEQFF. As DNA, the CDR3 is TGTGCCAGCAGCTTTGGACAGTTAACCTACAATGAGCAGTTCTTC.

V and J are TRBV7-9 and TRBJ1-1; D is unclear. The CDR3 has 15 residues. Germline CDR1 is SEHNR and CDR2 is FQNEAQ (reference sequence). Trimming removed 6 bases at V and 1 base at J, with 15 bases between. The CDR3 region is CASRLGRRENTEAFF. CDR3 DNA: TGTGCCAGCAGATTGGGCAGGCGGGAGAACACTGAAGCTTTCTTT.

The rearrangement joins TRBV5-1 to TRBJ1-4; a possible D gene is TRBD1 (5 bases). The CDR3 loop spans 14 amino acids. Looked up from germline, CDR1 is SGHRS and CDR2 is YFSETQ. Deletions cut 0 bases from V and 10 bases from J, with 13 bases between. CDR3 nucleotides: TGCGCCAGCAGCTTGGGGGGGGTTATTAGAAAACTGTTTTTT. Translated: CASSLGGVIRKLFF.

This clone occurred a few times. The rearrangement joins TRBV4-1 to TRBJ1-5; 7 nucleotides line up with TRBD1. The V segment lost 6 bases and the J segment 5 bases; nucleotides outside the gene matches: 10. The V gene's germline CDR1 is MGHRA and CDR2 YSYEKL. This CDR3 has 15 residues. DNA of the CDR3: TGCGCCAGCAGTCAAAAAGACAGGGAATATCAGCCCCAGCATTTT. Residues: CASSQKDREYQPQHF.

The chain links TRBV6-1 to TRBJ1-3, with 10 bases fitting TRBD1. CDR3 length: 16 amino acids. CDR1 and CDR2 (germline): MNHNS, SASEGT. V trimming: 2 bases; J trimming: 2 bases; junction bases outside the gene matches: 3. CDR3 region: CASSELGTGAGNTIYF. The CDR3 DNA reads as TGTGCCAGCAGTGAATTGGGGACAGGGGCTGGAAACACCATATATTTT.

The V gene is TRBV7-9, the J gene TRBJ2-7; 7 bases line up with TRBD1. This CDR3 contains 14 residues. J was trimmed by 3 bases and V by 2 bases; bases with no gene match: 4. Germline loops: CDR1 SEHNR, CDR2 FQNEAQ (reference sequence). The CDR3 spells CASSLRDRVYEQYF. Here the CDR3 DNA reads TGTGCCAGCAGCTTAAGGGACAGAGTCTACGAGCAGTACTTC.

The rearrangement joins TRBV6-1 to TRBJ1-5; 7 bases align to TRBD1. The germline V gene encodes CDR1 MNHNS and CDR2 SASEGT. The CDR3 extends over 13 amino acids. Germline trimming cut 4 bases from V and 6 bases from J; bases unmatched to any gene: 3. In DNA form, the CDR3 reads TGTGCCAGCAGTGGACAGGGCGTTCAGCCCCAGCATTTT. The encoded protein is CASSGQGVQPQHF.

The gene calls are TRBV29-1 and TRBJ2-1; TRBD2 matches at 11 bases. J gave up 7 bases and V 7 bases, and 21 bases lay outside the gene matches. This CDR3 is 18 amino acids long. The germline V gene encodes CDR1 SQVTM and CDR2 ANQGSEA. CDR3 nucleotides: TGCAGCGCTGAGGGTACCGGTACTAGCGGGGGCCCCCTTAATGAGCAGTTCTTC. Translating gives CSAEGTGTSGGPLNEQFF.